This TCR beta chain originates from a study of T cells after posttransplantation cyclophosphamide. Study-wide findings and caveats: Recipient CMV seropositivity and CMV reactivation strongly tracked TRB clonality. Skin or GI-infiltrating T cells shared few TRB sequences with blood.

This clone occurred many times. Its target is not known. The related graft donor's blood sample was taken on the day of bone marrow donation. Produced via immunoSEQ multiplex PCR; TCRdb's table is partial and in-frame only. There are 24,000 or so clones in the sample, none observed a single time. Germline V gene sequence: CDR1 SEHNR, CDR2 FQNEAQ (reference sequence). V was pared by 1 base and J by 1 base, with 10 bases between. The CDR3 has 15 amino acids. The rearrangement uses TRBV7-9 and TRBJ1-1, with D uncertain. Specimen: PBMCs. The receptor comes from a woman in her fifties or sixties in good health, CMV-negative, and a related stem cell transplant donor. CDR3 bases: TGTGCCAGCAGCTTAGGCAGGCAGAGGAACACTGAAGCTTTCTTT. Protein: CASSLGRQRNTEAFF.